This passage covers 18 T cell receptor beta chains from one sample sequenced in a study of T cells after yellow fever vaccination. Using its own MiXCR run on the 5' RACE reads, TCRdb lists one record per CDR3 protein. Of under 600,000 distinct CDR3 sequences in the sample, roughly a fifth were seen once. Here the sequenced sample was PBMCs, taken approximately 22 days after the first yellow fever vaccination. The receptors here all came from a young man who received the YFV17D yellow fever vaccine.

The V and J genes are TRBV7-6 and TRBJ1-1; possible D gene TRBD1, 5 bases. This CDR3 spans 14 amino acids. V was cut by 1 base and J by 7 bases, with 13 bases left in between. Per germline, CDR1 SGHVS and CDR2 FNYEAQ. The CDR3 coding sequence is TGTGCCAGCAGCTTAGAATACGGCACAGGTGAAGCTTTCTTT. The encoded protein is CASSLEYGTGEAFF.

This rearrangement joins TRBV12-3 or TRBV12-4 to TRBJ2-3; D is unresolved. V was trimmed by 6 bases and J by 5 bases, leaving 12 bases between them. The CDR3 loop spans 13 amino acids. The CDR3 DNA sequence: TGTGCCAGCAGGCCGGACGGTGGAGATACGCAGTATTTT. This sequence encodes CASRPDGGDTQYF.

The V gene is TRBV3-1, the J gene TRBJ1-1; D uncertain. The ends were cut back, 5 bases at V and 0 bases at J, with 7 bases in the middle. Germline V gene data show CDR1 as LGHDT and CDR2 as YNNKEL (reference sequence). The CDR3 sequence is 13 residues long. This chain's CDR3 is CASSFFLNTEAFF. The CDR3, as DNA: TGTGCCAGCAGCTTTTTTTTGAACACTGAAGCTTTCTTT.

This clonotype has just a few counts. This sequence joins TRBV5-6 and TRBJ2-5, with D maybe TRBD2 (5 bases). CDR1 is SGHDT and CDR2 is YYEEEE in the germline V gene. With 3 bases removed from V and 4 bases from J, the gap between germline ends came to 13 bases. There are 14 residues in the CDR3. The CDR3 DNA is TGTGCCAGCAGCTCCGGGTCTGCGGGAGAGACCCAGTACTTC. This sequence encodes CASSSGSAGETQYF.

The genes are TRBV4-1 and TRBJ2-5; 9 positions agree with TRBD2. The CDR3 has 16 residues. V shed 3 bases, J shed 1 base, and the junction held 6 bases outside the gene matches. Looked up from germline, CDR1 is MGHRA and CDR2 is YSYEKL. This chain's CDR3 is CASSHASGAIQETQYF. In DNA, the CDR3 is TGCGCCAGCAGCCATGCTAGCGGGGCCATCCAAGAGACCCAGTACTTC.

The rearrangement uses TRBV7-8 and TRBJ2-7, with D unclear. CDR3 length equals 12 residues. The germline V gene encodes CDR1 SGHVS and CDR2 FQNEAQ. The V and J ends lost 2 bases and 5 bases respectively, with 7 bases between them. CDR3 in DNA: TGTGCCAGCAGCTTAATTGTTCACGAGCAGTACTTC. This gives the protein CASSLIVHEQYF.

CDR3 protein: CASSLVLGRETQYF. For the CDR3, the DNA is TGCGCCAGCAGCTTGGTACTAGGGCGAGAGACCCAGTACTTC. V and J are TRBV5-1 and TRBJ2-5; possibly TRBD2 for D (5 bases). The CDR3 spans 14 residues. Germline CDR1 reads SGHRS; CDR2 reads YFSETQ. V was cut by 0 bases and J by 4 bases, with 10 bases left in between.

This clonotype was picked up a small number of times. The rearrangement links TRBV4-2 to TRBJ2-1; 9 bases match TRBD2. The CDR3 spans 15 residues. Per the germline V gene, CDR1 is LGHNA and CDR2 is YNFKEQ. The junction had 4 bases not matched to a gene; V was cut back by 0 bases and J by 7 bases. The CDR3 loop is CASSQDPTSGNEQFF. CDR3 sequence (DNA): TGTGCCAGCAGCCAAGATCCGACTAGCGGTAATGAGCAGTTCTTC.

This chain joins TRBV7-9 and TRBJ2-1; 9 bases map to TRBD1. Trimming at V came to 5 bases and at J to 6 bases, leaving 8 bases not matched to a gene. CDR3 length: 15 amino acids. Germline V gene sequence: CDR1 SEHNR, CDR2 FQNEAQ (reference sequence). This CDR3 reads CASSDRGTQGNEQFF. CDR3 nucleotides: TGTGCCAGCAGCGACAGGGGGACACAGGGCAATGAGCAGTTCTTC.

The chain joins TRBV20-1 to TRBJ2-7; 8 nucleotides agree with TRBD1. Trimming cost V 6 bases and J 0 bases; bases outside gene matches: 10. The germline V gene has CDR1 DFQATT and CDR2 SNEGSKA (reference sequence). The CDR3 covers 15 residues. The CDR3, as DNA: TGCAGTGCCACCGGACAGGGTATAGTCTCCTACGAGCAGTACTTC. This codes for CSATGQGIVSYEQYF.

This clonotype was recorded a few times. This chain connects TRBV7-2 to TRBJ2-5; no definite D call. The V and J ends lost 3 bases and 4 bases respectively, with 12 bases between them. The CDR3 totals 14 residues. Germline CDR1 SGHTA, CDR2 FQGNSA. The CDR3 bases are TGTGCCAGCAGCTTTCTGGGTTTCGGAGAGACCCAGTACTTC. This codes for CASSFLGFGETQYF.

The CDR3 DNA sequence: TGCAGTGCTAGTCGCGGGGGCCCCGTTATTCGCTACAATGAGCAGTTCTTC. It encodes CSASRGGPVIRYNEQFF. The chain is built from TRBV20-1 and TRBJ2-1; D is possibly TRBD2 (7 bases). This CDR3 has 17 residues. Germline V gene lookup returns CDR1 DFQATT and CDR2 SNEGSKA (reference sequence). The V gene lost 3 bases and the J gene lost 3 bases, with 21 bases spanning the gap.

The chain has TRBV5-4 and TRBJ2-7, with 9 positions matching TRBD2. CDR3 length: 17 residues. The trim removed 4 bases at V and 2 bases at J, leaving 13 bases unmatched. CDR1 is SGHNT, CDR2 YYREEE, per germline (reference sequence). CDR3 DNA: TGTGCCAGCAGCCCCGGTGGATCTAGCGGGGCCACCTACGAGCAGTACTTC. This encodes CASSPGGSSGATYEQYF. The full variable domain, with the rest looked up from reference TRBV5-4 and TRBJ2-7, is ETGVTQSPTHLIKTRGQQVTLRCSSQSGHNTVSWYQQALGQGPQFIFQYYREEENGRGNFPPRFSGLQFPNYSSELNVNALELDDSALYLCASSPGGSSGATYEQYFGPGTRLTVT.

The chain carries TRBV29-1 and TRBJ2-3; possibly TRBD1 or TRBD2 for D (5 bases each). Germline values: CDR1 SQVTM, CDR2 ANQGSEA. The germline V and J ends were trimmed by 7 bases and 0 bases, with 14 bases remaining between them. The CDR3 spans 14 residues. CDR3 loop: CSGGFGYSTDTQYF. In DNA, the CDR3 is TGCAGCGGGGGGTTCGGGTACAGCACAGATACGCAGTATTTT.

This clonotype has just a few counts. The CDR3 DNA follows: TGCGCCACTTCGAAACAGGGGGCCCACTCTGGAAACACCATATATTTT. Its translation is CATSKQGAHSGNTIYF. The genes are TRBV4-1 and TRBJ1-3, with 9 bases identical to TRBD1. The CDR3 length is 16 residues. V shed 10 bases and J 0 bases; nucleotides not matched to a gene: 10. Germline V gene lookup returns CDR1 MGHRA and CDR2 YSYEKL.

This chain links TRBV6-1 with TRBJ2-7; D possibly corresponds to TRBD1 (5 bases). V was clipped by 4 bases and J by 3 bases, with 10 bases between them. CDR1 is MNHNS, CDR2 SASEGT, per germline. The CDR3 length is 13 residues. CDR3 DNA sequence: TGTGCCAGCAGTGGAGGACAACGCTACGAGCAGTACTTC. This sequence encodes CASSGGQRYEQYF.

CDR3 sequence: CARPSPEGGGEGVDGTEAFF. DNA for the CDR3: TGTGCCAGACCAAGCCCCGAGGGAGGGGGCGAAGGGGTGGATGGCACTGAAGCTTTCTTT. The chain recombines TRBV19 with TRBJ1-1, with TRBD1 identical over 7 bases. The CDR3 loop spans 20 amino acids. V shed 9 bases and J 4 bases; nucleotides not matched to a gene: 29. Per germline, CDR1 LNHDA and CDR2 SQIVND (reference sequence).

This clonotype was observed many times. The chain combines TRBV29-1 with TRBJ2-3; 7 positions agree with TRBD2. V was clipped by 3 bases and J by 5 bases; unmatched bases: 2. Per germline, CDR1 SQVTM and CDR2 ANQGSEA. The CDR3 consists of 12 residues. CDR3 nucleotide sequence: TGCAGCGTTGATGGGGGGGTAGATACGCAGTATTTT. Its protein is CSVDGGVDTQYF.